These 15 T cell receptor beta chains were all obtained from the same sample, sequenced in a study of cytomegalovirus exposure and HLA in healthy donors. The PCR had 60 Vbeta and 13 Jbeta primers. Some clones are missing from TCRdb's copy, which holds only in-frame ones; the method was immunoSEQ multiplex PCR. The sample contains 84,000 or so clones, around 77% of which appear only once. Sequenced input: PBMCs. These receptors all stem from a man between 25 and 39 years old in good health and CMV-seronegative.

This chain joins TRBV5-1 and TRBJ1-2; no clear D. V lost 0 bases and J 6 bases, leaving 18 bases between the germline ends. Germline CDR1 is SGHRS and CDR2 is YFSETQ. The CDR3 consists of 16 residues. The CDR3 nucleotides are TGCGCCAGCAGCTTGGCCAGCGCCCGGGCGAGGGATGGCTACACCTTC. Translated: CASSLASARARDGYTF.

The chain employs TRBV5-1 and TRBJ2-5, with 7 bases lining up with TRBD1. J was trimmed by 3 bases and V by 4 bases; bases with no gene match: 6. The germline V gene encodes CDR1 SGHRS and CDR2 YFSETQ. The CDR3 is 14 residues long. The CDR3 nucleotides read TGCGCCAGCAGCACTGCCGGGACAGAAGAGACCCAGTACTTC. Protein product: CASSTAGTEETQYF. Full variable domain (outside the CDR3, taken from reference TRBV5-1 and TRBJ2-5): KAGVTQTPRYLIKTRGQQVTLSCSPISGHRSVSWYQQTPGQGLQFLFEYFSETQRNKGNFPGRFSGRQFSNSRSEMNVSTLELGDSALYLCASSTAGTEETQYFGPGTRLLVL.

The chain uses TRBV30 and TRBJ1-1; weak D call: TRBD1 (5 bases). The CDR3 spans 14 residues. V lost 3 bases and J lost 6, with 17 bases in between. Germline V CDR1 and CDR2: GTSNPN, SVGIG (reference sequence). The CDR3 DNA reads TGTGCCTGGAGGGTGACAATCCCGGGGGCTGAAGCTTTCTTT. Its protein product is CAWRVTIPGAEAFF.

This clone was recorded a few times. The CDR3 region has the DNA TGTGCCAGCAGCTCCGGGGGGCTAGGTACGCAGTATTTT. Translating it yields CASSSGGLGTQYF. The rearrangement joins TRBV5-4 to TRBJ2-3, with TRBD2 as a possible D gene (7 bases). Per the germline V gene, CDR1 is SGHNT and CDR2 is YYREEE (reference sequence). The V and J ends lost 3 bases and 8 bases respectively, with 13 bases between them. The CDR3 runs to 13 residues.

The rearrangement joins TRBV5-4 to TRBJ2-6; TRBD2 matches at 11 bases. J lost 0 bases, V lost 1 base, and 6 bases had no gene match. CDR3 length: 19 residues. Germline V gives CDR1 SGHNT, CDR2 YYREEE (reference sequence). The DNA for the CDR3 is TGTGCCAGCAGCTTGTCCCTAGCGGGGGGACGCTCTGGGGCCAACGTCCTGACTTTC. Amino acid sequence: CASSLSLAGGRSGANVLTF.

The chain joins TRBV25-1 to TRBJ1-1; tentative D call: TRBD1 (6 bases). This CDR3 is built from 15 residues. Germline V CDR1 and CDR2: MGHDK, SYGVNS. V was clipped by 2 bases and J by 6 bases, with 16 bases between them. CDR3 residues: CASSERGGGLPEAFF. CDR3 coding DNA: TGTGCCAGCAGTGAACGCGGGGGCGGTCTCCCTGAAGCTTTCTTT. Full variable domain (outside the CDR3, taken from reference TRBV25-1 and TRBJ1-1): EADIYQTPRYLVIGTGKKITLECSQTMGHDKMYWYQQDPGMELHLIHYSYGVNSTEKGDLSSESTVSRIRTEHFPLTLESARPSHTSQYLCASSERGGGLPEAFFGQGTRLTVV.

This chain connects TRBV10-2 to TRBJ1-2, with TRBD1 as a possible D gene (5 bases). The CDR3 totals 13 residues. Germline V gene sequence: CDR1 WSHSY, CDR2 SAAADI. Trimming took off 2 bases at V and 7 bases at J, with 11 bases between the two ends. The CDR3 DNA reads as TGCGCCAGCAGTGAGCTAACAGGCAGTGGCTACACCTTC. This codes for CASSELTGSGYTF.

This sequence joins TRBV7-2 and TRBJ1-2; D perhaps matches TRBD1 (6 bases). Trimming took 6 bases from V and 0 from J, leaving 11 bases between them. The CDR3 contains 14 residues. CDR1 is SGHTA and CDR2 is FQGNSA in the germline V gene. The CDR3 DNA is TGTGCCAGCAGTCGGACAGTGACTAACTATGGCTACACCTTC. This sequence encodes CASSRTVTNYGYTF.

V is TRBV5-1 and J is TRBJ2-5, with a weak D call TRBD2 (7 bases). Germline V gene data show CDR1 as SGHRS and CDR2 as YFSETQ. This CDR3 comprises 15 residues. V was clipped by 0 bases and J by 5 bases, with 14 bases between them. This CDR3 is CASSLERGARETQYF. As DNA, the CDR3 is TGCGCCAGCAGCTTGGAACGGGGGGCGCGGGAGACCCAGTACTTC.

The chain links TRBV19 to TRBJ1-5, with a weak D call TRBD1 (6 bases). Trimming stripped 5 bases from V and 6 bases from J, with 23 bases between. Germline CDR1 LNHDA, CDR2 SQIVND (reference sequence). The CDR3 consists of 17 residues. The CDR3 sequence is CASSPRGLTGDGQPQHF. The CDR3 coding sequence is TGTGCCAGTAGTCCCAGAGGACTGACAGGCGATGGTCAGCCCCAGCATTTT.

The V and J genes are TRBV7-9 and TRBJ1-3; the match to TRBD1 covers 11 bases. V was pared by 5 bases and J by 8 bases, with 5 bases of the junction left unmatched. Germline values: CDR1 SEHNR, CDR2 FQNEAQ (reference sequence). The CDR3 is 14 amino acids. CDR3 residues: CASSQGQGADTIYF. The CDR3 DNA is TGTGCCAGCAGCCAAGGACAGGGGGCGGACACCATATATTTT.

The V and J genes are TRBV2 and TRBJ1-2, with D unresolved. Germline V CDR1 and CDR2: SNHLY, FYNNEI. The V end was cut by 1 base, the J end by 3 bases, with 9 bases between. The CDR3 totals 14 residues. The chain's CDR3 is CASSEDGGYYGYTF. CDR3 sequence (DNA): TGTGCCAGCAGTGAAGATGGCGGATACTATGGCTACACCTTC.

The V gene is TRBV27, the J gene TRBJ2-3; 14 bases fit TRBD2. The germline V gene has CDR1 MNHEY and CDR2 SMNVEV (reference sequence). The CDR3 is 18 amino acids. J gave up 0 bases and V 3 bases, and 5 bases lay outside the gene matches. CDR3 sequence: CASSFGLAGGFSTDTQYF. For the CDR3, the DNA is TGTGCCAGCAGTTTCGGACTAGCGGGGGGATTTAGCACAGATACGCAGTATTTT.

The chain links TRBV4-1 to TRBJ2-5; D not resolved. Germline CDR1 is MGHRA and CDR2 is YSYEKL. The CDR3 totals 16 residues. The germline V and J ends were trimmed by 0 bases and 2 bases, with 13 bases remaining between them. The CDR3 spells CASSQDRVALQETQYF. DNA for the CDR3: TGCGCCAGCAGCCAAGATAGAGTAGCCCTACAAGAGACCCAGTACTTC.

This clone was seen only a few times. The chain employs TRBV6-1 and TRBJ2-7, with 9 bases lining up with TRBD1. The germline CDR1 and CDR2 sequences are MNHNS and SASEGT. CDR3 length: 15 amino acids. The V and J ends lost 5 bases and 7 bases, in that order; junction bases with no gene match: 12. The CDR3, as DNA: TGTGCCAGCAGTCTAGACAGGGGGACTTGGAGTGAGCAGTACTTC. This sequence encodes CASSLDRGTWSEQYF.